Shown below are 28 T cell receptor beta chains from a single sample sequenced in a study of blood T cell repertoires in COVID-19. TCRdb keeps only in-frame clones here, not all; method: immunoSEQ multiplex PCR. Here the sample spans around 620,000 clones, about 90% being singletons. Sample: peripheral blood. The source is a woman under 30 with acute or convalescent COVID-19.

The chain uses TRBV29-1 and TRBJ2-2; the D is unclear. This CDR3 has 16 residues. Trimming took off 2 bases at V and 1 base at J, with 14 bases between the two ends. Germline-derived CDR1 and CDR2 are SQVTM and ANQGSEA. The CDR3 spells CSVESPWQLNTGELFF. The DNA for the CDR3 is TGCAGCGTTGAATCCCCGTGGCAGTTGAACACCGGGGAGCTGTTTTTT.

The V gene is TRBV7-9, the J gene TRBJ2-2, with 8 nucleotides matching TRBD1. Germline loops: CDR1 SEHNR, CDR2 FQNEAQ (reference sequence). V lost 3 bases, J lost 0 bases, and 9 bases stayed unmatched. The CDR3 has 18 residues. CDR3 in amino acids: CASSFPAGTGANTGELFF. Written as DNA, the CDR3 is TGTGCCAGCAGCTTTCCCGCCGGGACAGGCGCGAACACCGGGGAGCTGTTTTTT.

The chain couples TRBV19 to TRBJ1-3; D uncertain. The CDR3 is 17 residues long. Germline V lookup: CDR1 LNHDA, CDR2 SQIVND (reference sequence). V lost 5 bases and J 0 bases, leaving 17 bases between the germline ends. CDR3 sequence reads: CASSPLYSLISGNTIYF. Written as DNA, the CDR3 is TGTGCCAGTAGTCCGTTATACAGCCTCATCTCTGGAAACACCATATATTTT.

The chain uses TRBV14 and TRBJ1-4, with 7 bases lining up with TRBD1. Germline V CDR1 and CDR2: SGHDN, FVKESK. CDR3 size: 15 residues. The trim removed 5 bases at V and 4 bases at J, leaving 7 bases unmatched. In nucleotides, the CDR3 is TGTGCCAGCAGCAACACAGGGGCAATTAATGAAAAACTGTTTTTT. Its protein is CASSNTGAINEKLFF. Together with reference TRBV14 and TRBJ1-4, the CDR3 gives the full variable domain: EAGVTQFPSHSVIEKGQTVTLRCDPISGHDNLYWYRRVMGKEIKFLLHFVKESKQDESGMPNNRFLAERTGGTYSTLKVQPAELEDSGVYFCASSNTGAINEKLFFGSGTQLSVL.

The V call is TRBV7-3, the J call TRBJ1-2; D unclear. Deletions cut 0 bases from V and 7 bases from J, with 9 bases between. The CDR3 contains 13 residues. Germline CDR1 and CDR2: SGHTA and FQGTGA. The CDR3 sequence is CASSLTREAGYTF. The CDR3 nucleotides read TGTGCCAGCAGCTTAACGCGGGAAGCTGGCTACACCTTC.

The chain links TRBV11-3 to TRBJ2-5; 7 positions agree with TRBD2. Germline V lookup: CDR1 SGHNT, CDR2 YENEEA. This CDR3 contains 14 residues. V shed 1 base, J shed 5 bases, and the junction held 4 bases outside the gene matches. CDR3 protein: CASSLGSAGETQYF. CDR3 nucleotide sequence: TGTGCCAGCAGCTTAGGTTCAGCGGGGGAGACCCAGTACTTC.

The genes are TRBV27 and TRBJ1-1, with a tentative D call TRBD1 (6 bases). CDR1 is MNHEY and CDR2 is SMNVEV in the germline V gene (reference sequence). CDR3 length equals 14 residues. V was cut by 5 bases and J by 6 bases, with 16 bases left in between. The DNA of the CDR3 is TGTGCCAGCAGTCAGACCGACGAGGGGGCTGAAGCTTTCTTT. Encoded protein: CASSQTDEGAEAFF.

The chain links TRBV5-1 to TRBJ2-3; 13 nucleotides line up with TRBD2. CDR3 size: 16 residues. With 0 bases clipped from V and 4 bases from J, the junction kept 2 bases outside the gene matches. Germline V CDR1 and CDR2: SGHRS, YFSETQ. The CDR3 loop reads CASSLGTSGGPDTQYF. The CDR3 DNA sequence: TGCGCCAGCAGCTTGGGGACTAGCGGGGGCCCAGATACGCAGTATTTT.

The J gene is TRBJ2-6, the V gene TRBV1; TRBD1 is the table's D call, not checked against the DNA. TRBV1 corresponds to a pseudogene. CDR3 size: 15 residues. The CDR3 region has the DNA TGCACCAGCAGCCAGGCCGATTCCGGGGCCAACGTCCTGACTTTC. Protein product: CTSSQADSGANVLTF.

This rearrangement joins TRBV3-1 (or the pseudogene TRBV3-2) to TRBJ1-4; possible D gene TRBD1, 6 bases. The CDR3 is 17 amino acids. Germline assignment: CDR1 LGHDT and CDR2 YNNKEL (reference sequence). V lost 2 bases, J lost 4 bases, and 17 bases lay in between. The CDR3, as DNA: TGTGCCAGCAGCCAAACGACCTCCAGGGGCCGTAATGAAAAACTGTTTTTT. Amino acid sequence: CASSQTTSRGRNEKLFF.

The rearrangement joins TRBV27 to TRBJ1-5, with D perhaps TRBD1 (5 bases). Per germline, CDR1 MNHEY and CDR2 SMNVEV (reference sequence). This CDR3 is built from 14 residues. V lost 6 bases to trimming and J lost 0 bases, with 9 bases between them. The CDR3 bases are TGTGCCAGCAGCAACCAGGGTAGCAATCAGCCCCAGCATTTT. As protein: CASSNQGSNQPQHF.

This clone was counted a few times. The chain employs TRBV27 and TRBJ1-3, with 11 bases aligning to TRBD1. The CDR3 length is 17 residues. Germline V gene lookup returns CDR1 MNHEY and CDR2 SMNVEV (reference sequence). V shed 7 bases and J 0 bases; nucleotides not matched to a gene: 8. CDR3 loop: CASTTRTGGRSGNTIYF. Written as DNA, the CDR3 is TGTGCCAGCACCACACGGACAGGGGGCCGCTCTGGAAACACCATATATTTT.

CDR3 nucleotides: TGTGCCAGCAGCTTAGGGACAGGGGGTGTCGACGGCTACACCTTC. Translating it yields CASSLGTGGVDGYTF. V is TRBV7-2 and J is TRBJ1-2, with 10 bases lining up with TRBD1. J lost 8 bases, V lost 1 base, and 7 bases had no gene match. CDR1 and CDR2 (germline): SGHTA, FQGNSA. The CDR3 runs 15 residues.

There are a few counts of this clone. This chain connects TRBV18 to TRBJ1-2; D not resolved. The germline gives CDR1 KGHSH, CDR2 LQKENI. The CDR3 sequence is 13 residues long. Trimming shortened V by 4 bases and J by 3 bases, and 9 bases separated the two germline ends. In DNA form, the CDR3 reads TGTGCCAGCTCACGCGCCTCCGACTATGGCTACACCTTC. It codes for CASSRASDYGYTF.

In its sample, this clone was seen a few times. CDR3 sequence: CASIPKGTTSHYGYTF. DNA for the CDR3: TGTGCCAGTATCCCCAAGGGGACTACCTCTCACTATGGCTACACCTTC. The chain couples TRBV19 to TRBJ1-2; TRBD1 might be the D (5 bases). This CDR3 has 16 residues. CDR1 and CDR2 (germline): LNHDA, SQIVND (reference sequence). Trimming stripped 7 bases from V and 3 bases from J, with 21 bases between.

The gene calls are TRBV28 and TRBJ1-5; 7 positions agree with TRBD1. This CDR3 contains 15 residues. Looked up from germline, CDR1 is MDHEN and CDR2 is SYDVKM. Unmatched junction bases numbered 9, after V lost 5 bases and J lost 5 bases. The CDR3 nucleotides are TGTGCCAGCAGTCTTGTACAGGGGCGAGATCAGCCCCAGCATTTT. As protein: CASSLVQGRDQPQHF. Supplemented by reference TRBV28 and TRBJ1-5, the full variable domain reads DVKVTQSSRYLVKRTGEKVFLECVQDMDHENMFWYRQDPGLGLRLIYFSYDVKMKEKGDIPEGYSVSREKKERFSLILESASTNQTSMYLCASSLVQGRDQPQHFGDGTRLSIL.

The chain recombines TRBV6-5 with TRBJ1-2; 7 bases match TRBD1. Unmatched junction bases numbered 6, after V lost 3 bases and J lost 2 bases. CDR3 size: 15 residues. Germline CDR1 and CDR2: MNHEY and SVGAGI. The CDR3 DNA is TGTGCCAGCAGTTATCTAGACAGGGAGAACTATGGCTACACCTTC. It encodes CASSYLDRENYGYTF.

In its sample, this clone was seen a few times. This chain joins TRBV20-1 and TRBJ1-2; D not certain. V lost 3 bases to trimming and J lost 3 bases, with 5 bases between them. Germline V lookup: CDR1 DFQATT, CDR2 SNEGSKA (reference sequence). The CDR3 is 11 amino acids. The CDR3 spells CSARSYYGYTF. In DNA form, the CDR3 reads TGCAGTGCTAGGTCTTACTATGGCTACACCTTC.

CDR3 sequence (DNA): TGTGCCAGCAGTGCCAGGACAGGGAGAAACACCGGGGAGCTGTTTTTT. Its protein is CASSARTGRNTGELFF. This chain joins TRBV6-1 and TRBJ2-2; 8 positions agree with TRBD1. V lost 4 bases and J lost 2; bases outside the gene matches: 6. CDR3 size: 16 residues. CDR1 is MNHNS, CDR2 SASEGT, per germline.

This rearrangement joins TRBV7-3 to TRBJ1-2, with 10 bases identical to TRBD1. CDR1 SGHTA and CDR2 FQGTGA come from the germline V gene. The CDR3 totals 15 residues. With V trimmed by 5 bases and J by 0 bases, 3 bases remained unmatched. The CDR3 sequence: CASSLGQGANYGYTF. CDR3 nucleotides: TGTGCCAGCAGCCTTGGACAGGGGGCTAACTATGGCTACACCTTC.

The chain combines TRBV21-1 with TRBJ1-2; the DNA was not compared with TRBD1, the D call given in the table. TRBV21-1 is flagged as a pseudogene. The CDR3 is 11 residues long. The CDR3 loop is CASSKVRGYTF. The CDR3 nucleotides are TGTGCCAGCAGCAAAGTCAGGGGCTACACCTTC.

This rearrangement joins TRBV20-1 to TRBJ1-1, with 8 bases aligning to TRBD1. With 8 bases clipped from V and 5 bases from J, the junction kept 4 bases outside the gene matches. From germline, CDR1 is DFQATT and CDR2 SNEGSKA (reference sequence). There are 11 residues in the CDR3. CDR3 sequence (DNA): TGCAGTTCGGGACAGGAAACTGAAGCTTTCTTT. Encoded protein: CSSGQETEAFF.

This clone has just one count. The same CDR3 is also encoded by other DNA sequences in this sample. The rearrangement joins TRBV20-1 to TRBJ2-7, with D uncertain. Germline V gene sequence: CDR1 DFQATT, CDR2 SNEGSKA (reference sequence). This CDR3 is 10 amino acids long. Trimming left V 5 bases short and J 5 bases short, with 7 bases between. The CDR3: CSALGDEQYF. Written as DNA, the CDR3 is TGCAGTGCTCTCGGAGACGAGCAGTACTTC.

The genes are TRBV21-1 and TRBJ1-1; the D call of TRBD1 is as the table states it, not checked on the DNA. TRBV21-1 is a documented pseudogene. The CDR3 length is 15 residues. The CDR3 DNA reads as TGTGCCAGCAGCAAAGGTGGGACAGACAGGAATGAAGCTTTCTTT. This encodes CASSKGGTDRNEAFF.

The V gene is TRBV10-2, the J gene TRBJ2-7, with 10 bases fitting TRBD1. The germline V gene has CDR1 WSHSY and CDR2 SAAADI. V shed 4 bases, J shed 5 bases, and the junction held 8 bases outside the gene matches. The CDR3 loop spans 15 amino acids. The CDR3 nucleotides read TGCGCCAGCAGTGCCGGGACAGGGGCGAGGAACGAGCAGTACTTC. It translates to CASSAGTGARNEQYF.

The rearrangement links TRBV5-5 to TRBJ2-1; weak D call: TRBD1 (6 bases). The germline CDR1 and CDR2 sequences are SGHKS and YYEKEE (reference sequence). V lost 0 bases, J lost 4 bases, and 11 bases lay in between. CDR3 length equals 15 residues. CDR3 in DNA: TGTGCCAGCAGCTTGGGGGACACTATTTACAATGAGCAGTTCTTC. Translating it yields CASSLGDTIYNEQFF.

Here the CDR3 DNA reads TGTGCCAGCAGCCAAATTCTTCGAGGGTTTAAGGACGAGCAGTACTTC. Translated, it gives CASSQILRGFKDEQYF. The V call is TRBV7-3, the J call TRBJ2-7; D perhaps matches TRBD2 (5 bases). From germline, CDR1 is SGHTA and CDR2 FQGTGA. The CDR3 is 16 amino acids. Trimming left V 5 bases short and J 5 bases short, with 22 bases between.

The V gene is TRBV5-4, the J gene TRBJ2-7; 8 bases align to TRBD1. This CDR3 is built from 15 residues. J gave up 7 bases and V 4 bases, and 13 bases lay outside the gene matches. CDR1 SGHNT and CDR2 YYREEE come from the germline V gene (reference sequence). The CDR3 protein is CASSLGTGRSGEQYF. Written as DNA, the CDR3 is TGTGCCAGCAGCCTAGGGACAGGCCGATCGGGAGAGCAGTACTTC.